The 7 T cell receptor beta chains below come from one sample, sequenced in a study of blood T cell repertoires in COVID-19 (dated by TCRdb to 2019 to 2021). Preparation of the library involved the immunoSEQ multiplex PCR assay. TCRdb took over this immuneACCESS table, retaining in-frame rearrangements with V and J assigned. Such tables are incomplete; in checked studies, under half of the missing clones stem from an unresolved V gene, and the remainder is unexplained. In this sample the table shows a few hundred thousand clones, approximately 90% of which occur a single time. 2% to 2.5% of the sample is held by the ten biggest clonotypes. The material sequenced was PBMCs or T cells enriched from blood (not recorded which). The source of these receptors is a woman aged 55-75 years in a cohort exposed to, infected with or recovered from COVID-19 (not recorded which).

This clone showed up just once. The chain is built from TRBV30 and TRBJ2-3, with D uncertain. This CDR3 spans 13 amino acids. In germline, CDR1 is GTSNPN, CDR2 SVGIG (reference sequence). Trimming removed 2 bases from V and 2 bases from J, with 8 bases in between. Here the CDR3 reads CAWSPYITDTQYF. The CDR3 DNA reads TGTGCCTGGAGTCCCTATATCACAGATACGCAGTATTTT.

The chain couples TRBV10-2 to TRBJ2-7; TRBD1 is a possible D gene (5 bases). From germline, CDR1 is WSHSY and CDR2 SAAADI. This CDR3 spans 15 amino acids. The V gene lost 1 base and the J gene lost 5 bases, with 15 bases spanning the gap. CDR3 sequence: CASSEWGQGTHEQYF. The CDR3 nucleotides read TGCGCCAGCAGTGAGTGGGGCCAGGGTACCCACGAGCAGTACTTC.

In this sample, this clone turned up a few times. V and J are TRBV3-1 (or the pseudogene TRBV3-2) and TRBJ1-2; D might be TRBD1 (5 bases). This CDR3 is 16 amino acids long. Germline CDR1 and CDR2: LGHDT and YNNKEL (reference sequence). V lost 0 bases, J lost 8 bases, and 19 bases lay in between. CDR3 in amino acids: CASSQDPQGGPRGYTF. The CDR3 DNA follows: TGTGCCAGCAGCCAAGATCCCCAGGGCGGCCCTAGAGGCTACACCTTC.

V and J are TRBV19 and TRBJ2-5, with D perhaps matching TRBD2 (6 bases). Germline V CDR1 and CDR2: LNHDA, SQIVND (reference sequence). This CDR3 contains 16 residues. Trimming removed 3 bases from V and 2 bases from J, with 16 bases in between. The CDR3 sequence: CASSMSRGGRQETQYF. DNA of the CDR3: TGTGCCAGTAGTATGTCGCGGGGAGGCCGGCAAGAGACCCAGTACTTC.

The chain recombines TRBV28 with TRBJ2-1, with TRBD2 matching 12 bases. The CDR3 extends over 18 amino acids. Germline V lookup: CDR1 MDHEN, CDR2 SYDVKM. V lost 6 bases and J lost 2; bases outside the gene matches: 11. The CDR3 region has the DNA TGTGCCAGCAGGTCCCCCCCCGGGACTAGCGGGCCCTACAATGAGCAGTTCTTC. Translated, it gives CASRSPPGTSGPYNEQFF.

The rearrangement links TRBV6-5 to TRBJ1-1, with D unresolved. The V gene's germline CDR1 is MNHEY and CDR2 SVGAGI. V lost 6 bases and J 1 base, leaving 9 bases between the germline ends. The CDR3 covers 13 residues. CDR3 sequence: CASSQIRNTEAFF. CDR3 in DNA: TGTGCCAGCAGCCAAATCAGGAACACTGAAGCTTTCTTT.

The chain joins TRBV3-1 (or the pseudogene TRBV3-2) to TRBJ1-2; D remains unclear. From germline, CDR1 is LGHDT and CDR2 YNNKEL (reference sequence). This CDR3 contains 14 residues. V gave up 0 bases and J gave up 5 bases, with 10 bases separating them. The CDR3 coding sequence is TGTGCCAGCAGCCAAGATGCAGTCCCTTATGGCTACACCTTC. This gives the protein CASSQDAVPYGYTF.